The 16 T cell receptor beta chains given below trace back to one sample, sequenced in a study of lymphopenia after photon versus proton radiotherapy. The repertoire was sequenced with immunoSEQ multiplex PCR; TCRdb's copy has only in-frame clones and lacks some. This table holds roughly 57,000 clones, around 83% found once. Sample: peripheral blood, taken from a patient treated with photon-based radiotherapy. These receptors all come from a man between 50 and 59 years old with gastric cancer.

V usage is TRBV9 and J usage is TRBJ1-5; D might be TRBD1 (6 bases). V was shortened by 3 bases and J by 5 bases, with 15 bases between the two germline ends. The germline V gene encodes CDR1 SGDLS and CDR2 YYNGEE. This CDR3 comprises 15 residues. The CDR3 sequence: CASSDEGHSDQPQHF. In nucleotides, the CDR3 is TGTGCCAGCAGCGACGAGGGACATTCGGATCAGCCCCAGCATTTT. Full variable domain (missing parts from reference TRBV9 and TRBJ1-5): DSGVTQTPKHLITATGQRVTLRCSPRSGDLSVYWYQQSLDQGLQFLIQYYNGEERAKGNILERFSAQQFPDLHSELNLSSLELGDSALYFCASSDEGHSDQPQHFGDGTRLSIL.

The chain recombines TRBV21-1 with TRBJ1-5; the table's D call TRBD1 went unverified against the DNA. TRBV21-1 is marked as a pseudogene. The CDR3 runs 16 residues. The CDR3 is CASSKGLQGMGQPQHF. CDR3 DNA: TGTGCCAGCAGCAAAGGGCTGCAGGGGATGGGACAGCCCCAGCATTTT.

The chain has TRBV6-5 and TRBJ2-1; D is tentatively TRBD1 or TRBD2 (5 bases each). The V end was cut by 4 bases, the J end by 5 bases, with 9 bases between. This CDR3 spans 13 amino acids. The V gene's germline CDR1 is MNHEY and CDR2 SVGAGI. The CDR3 loop reads CASSWGPDNEQFF. The CDR3 DNA reads TGTGCCAGCAGTTGGGGACCGGACAATGAGCAGTTCTTC.

The chain uses TRBV7-9 and TRBJ2-7; 8 bases fit TRBD1. CDR1 SEHNR and CDR2 FQNEAQ come from the germline V gene (reference sequence). This CDR3 has 15 residues. After removal of 4 bases from V and 5 bases from J, the junction contained 10 bases not matched to a gene. The CDR3 spells CASSSDRGDSHEQYF. CDR3 DNA sequence: TGTGCCAGCAGCTCAGACAGGGGCGATTCTCACGAGCAGTACTTC.

The gene calls are TRBV28 and TRBJ1-1, with D possibly matching TRBD1 (6 bases). Trimming shortened V by 6 bases and J by 3 bases, and 26 bases separated the two germline ends. Germline V gene data show CDR1 as MDHEN and CDR2 as SYDVKM. This CDR3 region has 18 residues. CDR3 region: CASRRTRGRGLLDTEAFF. The CDR3, as DNA: TGTGCCAGCAGACGGACCAGGGGCCGCGGGCTATTGGACACTGAAGCTTTCTTT.

The chain joins TRBV27 to TRBJ2-7, with 9 bases aligning to TRBD1. Germline V gene sequence: CDR1 MNHEY, CDR2 SMNVEV (reference sequence). The CDR3 contains 16 residues. V lost 5 bases, J lost 4 bases, and 12 bases stayed unmatched. DNA for the CDR3: TGTGCCAGCAGTGCGCGCACAGGGGGCGGTAGGTACGAGCAGTACTTC. Residues: CASSARTGGGRYEQYF.

This clone was seen a handful of times. The genes are TRBV18 and TRBJ2-2; D remains unclear. The germline gives CDR1 KGHSH, CDR2 LQKENI. The CDR3 is made up of 13 amino acids. V was shortened by 2 bases and J by 5 bases, with 6 bases between the two germline ends. This CDR3 reads CASSPGQTGELFF. The CDR3 nucleotides are TGTGCCAGCTCACCAGGGCAGACCGGGGAGCTGTTTTTT.

Here the CDR3 reads CASSRTSPGQGNGYTF. The CDR3 region has the DNA TGTGCCAGCAGCAGAACATCTCCGGGACAGGGAAATGGCTACACCTTC. This chain uses TRBV28 with TRBJ1-2, with TRBD1 matching over 9 bases. The CDR3 has 16 residues. Germline V gene lookup returns CDR1 MDHEN and CDR2 SYDVKM. After removal of 6 bases from V and 6 bases from J, the junction contained 14 bases not matched to a gene.

This chain joins TRBV29-1 and TRBJ2-5; 7 positions agree with TRBD2. Germline CDR1 and CDR2: SQVTM and ANQGSEA. The CDR3 spans 12 residues. The J segment lost 3 bases and the V segment lost 4 bases, leaving 2 bases of the junction unmatched. CDR3 loop: CSVVGREETQYF. The CDR3 DNA follows: TGCAGCGTTGTAGGGAGGGAAGAGACCCAGTACTTC.

This clone was seen once. The rearrangement joins TRBV6-1 to TRBJ2-1, with TRBD2 matching over 15 bases. The CDR3 extends over 17 amino acids. Germline loops: CDR1 MNHNS, CDR2 SASEGT. With V trimmed by 3 bases and J by 7 bases, 7 bases remained unmatched. This CDR3 is CASSDLGGTSGRNEQFF. CDR3 nucleotide sequence: TGTGCCAGCAGTGACTTAGGTGGGACTAGCGGGAGGAATGAGCAGTTCTTC.

J is TRBJ1-5 and V is TRBV7-6; no clear D. Germline lookup yields CDR1 SGHVS and CDR2 FNYEAQ. This CDR3 has 15 residues. The V end was cut by 2 bases, the J end by 2 bases, with 10 bases between. CDR3 coding DNA: TGTGCCAGCAGCTTAAGTGCCGAGGGCAATCAGCCCCAGCATTTT. It is translated as CASSLSAEGNQPQHF.

This sequence joins TRBV30 and TRBJ2-7, with D tentatively TRBD1 (6 bases). The length of the CDR3 is 16 residues. The ends were cut back, 0 bases at V and 3 bases at J, with 18 bases in the middle. CDR1 is GTSNPN, CDR2 SVGIG, per germline (reference sequence). This chain's CDR3 is CAWSVPSGARGYEQYF. In DNA form, the CDR3 reads TGTGCCTGGAGTGTCCCCTCCGGGGCCAGGGGCTACGAGCAGTACTTC.

The rearrangement joins TRBV2 to TRBJ1-1; 7 positions match TRBD1. The CDR3 is made up of 13 amino acids. The germline CDR1 and CDR2 sequences are SNHLY and FYNNEI. With 6 bases clipped from V and 1 base from J, the junction kept 2 bases outside the gene matches. The CDR3 DNA is TGTGCCAGCAGGGGACAGCCGAACACTGAAGCTTTCTTT. This encodes CASRGQPNTEAFF.

The genes are TRBV18 and TRBJ2-5; TRBD1 agrees at 12 bases. V dropped 5 bases and J dropped 4; count of bases not matched to a gene: 11. The CDR3 spans 17 residues. Per the germline V gene, CDR1 is KGHSH and CDR2 is LQKENI. CDR3 loop: CASSTLGQGAVGETQYF. CDR3 sequence (DNA): TGTGCCAGCTCAACTTTGGGACAGGGGGCAGTTGGAGAGACCCAGTACTTC.

The chain couples TRBV9 to TRBJ2-2, with 10 bases matching TRBD2. V lost 3 bases, J lost 0 bases, and 2 bases stayed unmatched. This CDR3 comprises 16 residues. Germline-derived CDR1 and CDR2 are SGDLS and YYNGEE. CDR3 DNA sequence: TGTGCCAGCAGCGGGACTAGCGGCTCGAACACCGGGGAGCTGTTTTTT. This encodes CASSGTSGSNTGELFF. Variable domain in full (rest from reference TRBV9 and TRBJ2-2): DSGVTQTPKHLITATGQRVTLRCSPRSGDLSVYWYQQSLDQGLQFLIQYYNGEERAKGNILERFSAQQFPDLHSELNLSSLELGDSALYFCASSGTSGSNTGELFFGEGSRLTVL.

CDR3 nucleotides: TGTGCCAGCAGTTTCGGTGGAGCCCAGGGAGTCAATGAGCAGTTCTTC. Translation gives CASSFGGAQGVNEQFF. The chain carries TRBV28 and TRBJ2-1; the D gene could be TRBD1 or TRBD2 (5 bases each). V lost 3 bases, J lost 6 bases, and 18 bases lay in between. The CDR3 runs to 16 residues. The germline CDR1 and CDR2 sequences are MDHEN and SYDVKM.